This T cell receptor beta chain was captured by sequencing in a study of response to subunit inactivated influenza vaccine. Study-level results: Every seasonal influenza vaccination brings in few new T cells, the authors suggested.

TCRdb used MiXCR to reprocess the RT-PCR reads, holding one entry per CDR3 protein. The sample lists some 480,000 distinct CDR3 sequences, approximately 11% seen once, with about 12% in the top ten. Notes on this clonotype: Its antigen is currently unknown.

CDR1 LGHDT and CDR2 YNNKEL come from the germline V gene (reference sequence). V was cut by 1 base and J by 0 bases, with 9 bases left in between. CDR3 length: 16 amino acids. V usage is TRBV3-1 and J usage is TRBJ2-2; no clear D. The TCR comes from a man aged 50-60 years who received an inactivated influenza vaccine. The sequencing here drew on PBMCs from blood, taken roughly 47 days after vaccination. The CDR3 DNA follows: TGTGCCAGCAGCCAAGGGCCAGCGACGAACACCGGGGAGCTGTTTTTT. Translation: CASSQGPATNTGELFF.